A single TCR beta chain is shown here with its context. What it recognizes is unknown. Mismatch with germline at one junction end may stem from a read error. At the time of sampling, donors were nominally healthy, though unrecorded immune exposures were likely. Researchers ran the PCR with 60 Vbeta and 13 Jbeta primers. Libraries were prepared by immunoSEQ multiplex PCR; TCRdb keeps only in-frame clonotypes and omits some of them. The data contain 45,000 to 65,000 clones, around 70% of them singletons. This specimen comes from a study of cytomegalovirus exposure and HLA in healthy donors. The germline gives CDR1 SQVTM, CDR2 ANQGSEA. This CDR3 spans 15 amino acids. Overall study findings and caveats: HLA alleles were associated with 15,000 to 20,000 TCR beta sequences in a later analysis at 0.05 false discovery rate.

This clonotype was sampled from a man aged 18 to 30 in good health and CMV-seronegative. The rearrangement joins TRBV29-1 to TRBJ2-5; D may be TRBD1 (6 bases). Material for sequencing was PBMCs. CDR3 region: CSVEDAAGVQEAQYF. The CDR3 nucleotides read TGCAGCGTTGAAGATGCGGCAGGGGTCCAAGAGGCCCAGTACTTC.